This T cell receptor (beta chain) was profiled in a study of response to subunit inactivated influenza vaccine. Study-level results: The authors offered the suggestion that each seasonal influenza vaccination recruits few new T cells.

TCRdb analysed the RT-PCR reads with MiXCR anew, one entry per CDR3 protein. Altogether over 800,000 distinct CDR3 sequences are present, 21% being singletons, with the ten largest covering roughly 10%. The CDR3 is 17 residues long. V lost 3 bases and J lost 5; bases outside the gene matches: 11. Germline V gives CDR1 SGHRS, CDR2 YFSETQ. As regards this clonotype: The target antigen is unknown.

The origin of this receptor is a man between 45 and 60 years old who received an inactivated influenza vaccine. Sequenced here: PBMCs from blood, sampled around 5 days after vaccination. The V and J genes are TRBV5-1 and TRBJ2-3, with 11 bases matching TRBD2. For the CDR3, the DNA is TGCGCCAGCAGCTCGACTCTAGCGGGGGGTTCGATAGATACGCAGTATTTT. It yields the protein CASSSTLAGGSIDTQYF.